This entry lists 24 T cell receptor beta chains sequenced from one sample in a study of T cell changes during pregnancy in multiple sclerosis. Only in-frame clones appear in the TCRdb table, and some are missing; sequencing was by immunoSEQ multiplex PCR. The top ten hold approximately 2.2% of the sample, which has 91,000 or so clones, about 92% seen once. The sample consisted of peripheral blood, taken after pregnancy. The receptors shown here come from a female donor with multiple sclerosis, enrolled in a pregnancy study.

DNA for the CDR3: TGTGCCAGCAGCCCTAGCCCGGGACATCTGAGCTACGAGCAGTACTTC. It yields the protein CASSPSPGHLSYEQYF. V and J are TRBV7-9 and TRBJ2-7, with a weak D call TRBD1 (6 bases). V lost 5 bases to trimming and J lost 3 bases, with 20 bases between them. The CDR3 spans 16 residues. CDR1 and CDR2 from the germline V gene are SEHNR and FQNEAQ (reference sequence).

V gene TRBV30 combines with J gene TRBJ2-7; TRBD1 agrees at 9 bases. This CDR3 is built from 17 residues. Trimming removed 6 bases from V and 3 bases from J; junction bases left unmatched: 18. Germline assignment: CDR1 GTSNPN and CDR2 SVGIG (reference sequence). The CDR3 is CACSGRDREILYYEQYF. The CDR3 DNA reads as TGTGCCTGTTCCGGCCGGGACAGGGAGATATTATACTACGAGCAGTACTTC.

The chain is built from TRBV5-1 and TRBJ2-1; 13 positions match TRBD2. Germline loops: CDR1 SGHRS, CDR2 YFSETQ. CDR3 length: 19 residues. The V gene end was trimmed by 2 bases and the J gene end by 1 base; junction bases not matched to a gene: 9. CDR3 region: CASSFGLAGVGGSYNEQFF. CDR3 bases: TGCGCCAGCAGCTTCGGACTAGCGGGAGTCGGAGGGTCCTACAATGAGCAGTTCTTC.

The V and J genes are TRBV29-1 and TRBJ2-1; 8 bases are a match to TRBD2. This CDR3 contains 15 residues. Germline assignment: CDR1 SQVTM and CDR2 ANQGSEA. J gave up 0 bases and V 4 bases, and 5 bases lay outside the gene matches. The CDR3 bases are TGCAGCGTTGTTTTAGCGGGGAGCTCCTACAATGAGCAGTTCTTC. This codes for CSVVLAGSSYNEQFF.

This chain connects TRBV27 to TRBJ2-7; 9 bases agree with TRBD2. This CDR3 is 14 amino acids long. J lost 0 bases, V lost 3 bases, and 0 bases had no gene match. CDR1 is MNHEY, CDR2 SMNVEV, per germline (reference sequence). This CDR3 is CASSLTSGSYEQYF. The DNA of the CDR3 is TGTGCCAGCAGTTTGACTAGCGGCTCCTACGAGCAGTACTTC.

V gene TRBV7-2 combines with J gene TRBJ2-7; 7 bases align to TRBD1. V gave up 4 bases and J gave up 3 bases; unmatched junction bases: 3. Germline V gene lookup returns CDR1 SGHTA and CDR2 FQGNSA. This CDR3 comprises 13 residues. The CDR3 coding sequence is TGTGCCAGCAGCTCCAACAGGGGCTACGAGCAGTACTTC. Translation: CASSSNRGYEQYF.

The rearrangement links TRBV7-9 to TRBJ1-1, with 7 bases identical to TRBD1. The CDR3 contains 13 residues. V was clipped by 5 bases and J by 0 bases; unmatched bases: 0. CDR1 SEHNR and CDR2 FQNEAQ come from the germline V gene (reference sequence). CDR3 in DNA: TGTGCCAGCAGCGGGACAGTGAACACTGAAGCTTTCTTT. This sequence encodes CASSGTVNTEAFF.

V is TRBV9 and J is TRBJ2-5, with TRBD1 identical over 9 bases. There are 16 residues in the CDR3. The ends lost 0 bases at V and 5 bases at J; junction bases unmatched: 8. From germline, CDR1 is SGDLS and CDR2 YYNGEE. CDR3 DNA: TGTGCCAGCAGCGTAGAGGAACAGGGGGCTTATGAGACCCAGTACTTC. It specifies CASSVEEQGAYETQYF. Supplemented by reference TRBV9 and TRBJ2-5, the full variable domain reads DSGVTQTPKHLITATGQRVTLRCSPRSGDLSVYWYQQSLDQGLQFLIQYYNGEERAKGNILERFSAQQFPDLHSELNLSSLELGDSALYFCASSVEEQGAYETQYFGPGTRLLVL.

This clone has just one count. The chain recombines TRBV9 with TRBJ1-2; D perhaps matches TRBD1 (6 bases). The V end was cut by 4 bases, the J end by 13 bases, with 17 bases between. The CDR3 runs to 12 residues. Germline loops: CDR1 SGDLS, CDR2 YYNGEE. CDR3 DNA sequence: TGTGCCAGCAGCTCCCCCGCAGGGGCAGCCACCTTC. This gives the protein CASSSPAGAATF.

The chain couples TRBV19 to TRBJ1-1; D ambiguous. Germline V gene sequence: CDR1 LNHDA, CDR2 SQIVND (reference sequence). There are 13 residues in the CDR3. The V end lost 5 bases, the J end lost 1 base, and 8 bases lay between the germline ends. The CDR3 DNA reads as TGTGCCAGTAGTGCCCGACAGAACACTGAAGCTTTCTTT. Protein product: CASSARQNTEAFF.

The chain uses TRBV6-6 and TRBJ2-7; D call uncertain. Trimming pared 6 bases from V and 0 bases from J, leaving 15 bases between. This CDR3 contains 15 residues. The germline CDR1 and CDR2 sequences are MNHNY and SVGAGI (reference sequence). In DNA, the CDR3 is TGTGCCAGCAGAGAATGGCAGTCAAGCTCCTACGAGCAGTACTTC. It translates to CASREWQSSSYEQYF.

The chain links TRBV7-2 to TRBJ1-2; TRBD1 matches 8 bases. The J segment lost 5 bases and the V segment lost 2 bases, leaving 7 bases of the junction unmatched. The CDR3 consists of 15 residues. Germline assignment: CDR1 SGHTA and CDR2 FQGNSA. The CDR3, as DNA: TGTGCCAGCAGCTTACAAGGACAGGGTATTTATGGCTACACCTTC. It translates to CASSLQGQGIYGYTF.

This chain uses TRBV7-8 with TRBJ2-1, with 9 bases identical to TRBD2. The CDR3 has 19 residues. The V gene's germline CDR1 is SGHVS and CDR2 FQNEAQ. The trim removed 1 base at V and 1 base at J, leaving 11 bases unmatched. The CDR3 nucleotides are TGTGCCAGCAGCTTAGTAGTTAGCGGGAGTAGAAGGTCCTACAATGAGCAGTTCTTC. It encodes CASSLVVSGSRRSYNEQFF.

The table lists this clone with a count of one. The chain uses TRBV27 and TRBJ2-7; 10 positions agree with TRBD1. The trim removed 6 bases at V and 4 bases at J, leaving 6 bases unmatched. This CDR3 contains 14 residues. Germline V gives CDR1 MNHEY, CDR2 SMNVEV (reference sequence). CDR3 amino acids: CASRSGQGPYEQYF. The CDR3 nucleotides are TGTGCCAGCAGGTCGGGACAGGGGCCGTACGAGCAGTACTTC.

The V and J genes are TRBV5-4 and TRBJ1-6; 10 bases match TRBD1. Per germline, CDR1 SGHNT and CDR2 YYREEE (reference sequence). Trimming cost V 0 bases and J 15 bases; bases outside gene matches: 9. CDR3 size: 15 residues. The DNA of the CDR3 is TGTGCCAGCAGCTTGGGCGGGACAGGGGAAAGTCGCCTCCACTTT. Translating it yields CASSLGGTGESRLHF. The variable domain in full, with the rest retrieved from reference TRBV5-4 and TRBJ1-6, is ETGVTQSPTHLIKTRGQQVTLRCSSQSGHNTVSWYQQALGQGPQFIFQYYREEENGRGNFPPRFSGLQFPNYSSELNVNALELDDSALYLCASSLGGTGESRLHFGNGTRLTVT.

This clone was picked up one time. V gene TRBV5-1 combines with J gene TRBJ1-5; 7 nucleotides align to TRBD1. Germline V gives CDR1 SGHRS, CDR2 YFSETQ. CDR3 length: 15 residues. The V and J ends lost 4 bases and 4 bases, in that order; junction bases with no gene match: 8. CDR3 DNA: TGCGCCAGCAGCCTGGGACAGCTCCAAAATCAGCCCCAGCATTTT. Encoded protein: CASSLGQLQNQPQHF.

This chain connects TRBV20-1 to TRBJ2-7, with D possibly matching TRBD1 (6 bases). The CDR3 length is 11 residues. Germline V lookup: CDR1 DFQATT, CDR2 SNEGSKA (reference sequence). Trimming pared 3 bases from V and 5 bases from J, leaving 8 bases between. The CDR3 nucleotides are TGCAGTGCTAGTGGGGGCGACGAGCAGTACTTC. It specifies CSASGGDEQYF.

The table lists this clone with a count of one. This CDR3 is CASSEQLNTEAFF. The CDR3 region has the DNA TGTGCCAGTAGTGAACAGCTGAACACTGAAGCTTTCTTT. This chain connects TRBV19 to TRBJ1-1, with D unresolved. Germline V gene sequence: CDR1 LNHDA, CDR2 SQIVND (reference sequence). Deletions cut 5 bases from V and 0 bases from J, with 7 bases between. The CDR3 is 13 amino acids.

This rearrangement joins TRBV7-6 to TRBJ2-7, with D possibly matching TRBD1 (6 bases). The germline V and J ends were trimmed by 1 base and 5 bases, with 18 bases remaining between them. CDR3 length equals 16 residues. Germline V CDR1 and CDR2: SGHVS, FNYEAQ. The DNA of the CDR3 is TGTGCCAGCAGCTTAGGGGTAAGGGGGAGTTTCGACGAGCAGTACTTC. It specifies CASSLGVRGSFDEQYF. Variable domain in full (rest from reference TRBV7-6 and TRBJ2-7): GAGVSQSPRYKVTKRGQDVALRCDPISGHVSLYWYRQALGQGPEFLTYFNYEAQQDKSGLPNDRFSAERPEGSISTLTIQRTEQRDSAMYRCASSLGVRGSFDEQYFGPGTRLTVT.

CDR3 sequence (DNA): TGCGCCAGCAGCTTGGTTTTCCAGGGGGCTCGGAACACTGAAGCTTTCTTT. Encoded protein: CASSLVFQGARNTEAFF. The chain employs TRBV5-1 and TRBJ1-1, with 8 bases fitting TRBD1. V trimming: 0 bases; J trimming: 1 base; junction bases outside the gene matches: 8. Per germline, CDR1 SGHRS and CDR2 YFSETQ. The CDR3 contains 17 residues.

The chain is built from TRBV7-2 and TRBJ2-1; TRBD2 agrees at 14 bases. Germline V CDR1 and CDR2: SGHTA, FQGNSA. V shed 5 bases, J shed 9 bases, and the junction held 6 bases outside the gene matches. CDR3 size: 15 residues. This chain's CDR3 is CASSLTSGGGTEQFF. The CDR3 DNA reads as TGTGCCAGCAGCCTGACTAGCGGGGGGGGGACTGAGCAGTTCTTC.

This CDR3 reads CASSSGDRGEKLFF. CDR3 nucleotide sequence: TGTGCCAGCAGTTCCGGGGATCGGGGTGAAAAACTGTTTTTT. The chain joins TRBV6-6 to TRBJ1-4; the D is unclear. The V end lost 4 bases, the J end lost 7 bases, and 13 bases lay between the germline ends. This CDR3 is built from 14 residues. CDR1 MNHNY and CDR2 SVGAGI come from the germline V gene (reference sequence).

The V call is TRBV7-8, the J call TRBJ2-3; D is unclear. V was shortened by 5 bases and J by 3 bases, with 12 bases between the two germline ends. This CDR3 has 14 amino acids. Germline CDR1 reads SGHVS; CDR2 reads FQNEAQ. DNA of the CDR3: TGTGCCAGCAGCCCTTTCCGAGGTACAGATACGCAGTATTTT. Translation: CASSPFRGTDTQYF.

Ten or more counts support this clone. In nucleotides, the CDR3 is TGCGCCAGCAGCTCCGGGACAGGGGTGTTGGAGACCCAGTACTTC. Translation: CASSSGTGVLETQYF. The chain combines TRBV5-1 with TRBJ2-5; 10 bases fit TRBD1. The CDR3 length is 15 residues. Per the germline V gene, CDR1 is SGHRS and CDR2 is YFSETQ. V gave up 3 bases and J gave up 5 bases; unmatched junction bases: 7.